A single sample gave rise to the 19 T cell receptor beta chains below, sequenced in a study of CXCR3-negative and CXCR3-positive naive CD8 T cells. All TRB cDNA libraries came from 5' RACE performed with UMI labels. TCRdb re-called the 5' RACE reads and gives one entry per CDR3 protein, without DNA. The listing contains 150,000 or so distinct CDR3 sequences. No antigen is known for these receptors. Overall study results and limits: Naive cells that were CXCR3-positive had more hydrophobic TRB CDR3s (compared with CXCR3-negative naive cells).

The sequenced sample consisted of naive CXCR3+ CD8+ T cells from blood. The subset: CD45RO-CCR7+CD27+CD95- naive CD8+ T cells expressing CXCR3 (TNR3+). Source of these receptors: a human donor in good health. Some clones in this sample may be carry-over from other donors' samples.

The genes are TRBV5-1 and TRBJ2-7; TCRdb's assignment of TRBD1 cannot be checked, as there is no DNA. The CDR3 runs to 13 residues. CDR1 and CDR2 (germline): SGHRS, YFSETQ. The CDR3 here is CASSLGSPDEQYF.

The chain links TRBV25-1 to TRBJ2-3; TCRdb selects TRBD2, and the lack of DNA leaves this call unchecked. Looked up from germline, CDR1 is MGHDK and CDR2 is SYGVNS. There are 21 residues in the CDR3. This CDR3 is CASSVLHTYSGLAGVTDTQYF.

The chain combines TRBV21-1 with TRBJ1-4; checking the TCRdb D call of TRBD1 is not possible without DNA. TRBV21-1 is a listed pseudogene. The CDR3 sequence is 16 residues long. CDR3 loop: CASSKGSPQTNEKLFF.

This rearrangement joins TRBV20-1 to TRBJ1-1; there is no DNA to check the TCRdb D call of TRBD1. Germline CDR1 and CDR2: DFQATT and SNEGSKA (reference sequence). The CDR3 has 15 residues. This CDR3 reads CSARAGGLERTEAFF.

The CDR3 reads CASSPLGRGEAFF. The V gene is TRBV4-2, the J gene TRBJ1-1. Germline V gives CDR1 LGHNA, CDR2 YNFKEQ. There are 13 residues in the CDR3.

CDR3 loop: CASSLFTGEETQYF. The chain has TRBV11-2 and TRBJ2-5; TCRdb proposes TRBD1, but this gene call is untestable without DNA. The V gene's germline CDR1 is SGHAT and CDR2 FQNNGV. The CDR3 runs to 14 residues.

The V gene is TRBV13, the J gene TRBJ2-2. The germline V gene has CDR1 PRHDT and CDR2 FYEKMQ (reference sequence). The CDR3 runs to 15 residues. CDR3 sequence reads: CASSLGRRVTGELFF.

V is TRBV19 and J is TRBJ2-1. This CDR3 contains 11 residues. From germline, CDR1 is LNHDA and CDR2 SQIVND (reference sequence). The CDR3 sequence is CASKADNEQFF.

V gene TRBV7-9 combines with J gene TRBJ1-6. This CDR3 spans 14 amino acids. Germline CDR1 and CDR2: SEHNR and FQNEAQ (reference sequence). The chain's CDR3 is CASSATLVNSPLHF.

The chain has TRBV4-3 and TRBJ2-1. Per germline, CDR1 LGHNA and CDR2 YSLEER. CDR3 size: 14 residues. The CDR3 here is CASSQDILGNEQFF.

This sequence joins TRBV29-1 and TRBJ2-3; TCRdb proposes TRBD1, but this gene call is untestable without DNA. CDR3 length equals 15 residues. CDR1 SQVTM and CDR2 ANQGSEA come from the germline V gene. The CDR3 spells CSVTPGTGMTDTQYF.

The gene calls are TRBV6-2 or TRBV6-3 and TRBJ2-7; TCRdb reports TRBD1, a call that lacks DNA to check it against. The V gene's germline CDR1 is MNHEY and CDR2 SVGEGT. This CDR3 has 16 residues. CDR3 amino acids: CASSYFDSPGGHEQYF.

The chain carries TRBV6-1 and TRBJ2-1; checking the TCRdb D call of TRBD2 is not possible without DNA. Germline V gene lookup returns CDR1 MNHNS and CDR2 SASEGT. The CDR3 has 18 residues. The CDR3 here is CASSEALLTSRRGDEQFF.

The chain carries TRBV7-9 and TRBJ2-7; TCRdb names TRBD1, which stays unverified in the absence of DNA. Looked up from germline, CDR1 is SEHNR and CDR2 is FQNEAQ (reference sequence). This CDR3 contains 18 residues. The CDR3 is CASSLAYRGTGRTNEQYF.

The genes are TRBV12-3 or TRBV12-4 and TRBJ2-7; the D call from TCRdb, TRBD1, cannot be confirmed without DNA. CDR3 length: 16 residues. The CDR3 sequence is CASSFRRDRVSYEQYF.

The chain recombines TRBV28 with TRBJ2-2; TCRdb designates TRBD2, a call that cannot be tested without DNA. Germline CDR1 reads MDHEN; CDR2 reads SYDVKM. CDR3 length: 14 amino acids. CDR3 region: CASSLLPGTGELFF.

The CDR3 sequence: CASRPPDVVRAQHF. V gene TRBV28 combines with J gene TRBJ1-5. Germline CDR1 reads MDHEN; CDR2 reads SYDVKM. There are 14 residues in the CDR3.

This chain connects TRBV6-2 or TRBV6-3 to TRBJ2-2. Germline V gives CDR1 MNHEY, CDR2 SVGEGT. The CDR3 covers 13 residues. The CDR3 reads CASSYLTSQELFF.

The chain has TRBV20-1 and TRBJ2-7. The CDR3 sequence is 15 residues long. Germline CDR1 and CDR2: DFQATT and SNEGSKA (reference sequence). The CDR3 here is CSARDWAGATYEQYF.